This is a list of T cell receptor beta chains from one sample in a study of CD8+CD57+ T cells in acquired aplastic anemia. A single record per CDR3 protein comes from TCRdb applying MiXCR to the reads. The table shows about 190,000 distinct CDR3 sequences, with less than 70% occurring only once. Sequenced material: sorted CD4+, CD8+, or CD8+CD57+ T cells (not recorded which) from PBMCs. The receptors were sampled from a human donor in good health, serving as a control. CDR3s include the opening cysteine and the closing phenylalanine or tryptophan. Each record gives: V gene, clone size, J gene, D gene, CDR3 protein, CDR3 DNA. The D gene is left open where the match is weak. Only part of the rows carry a size: once, few, many, or a class if the clone is expanded.

>TRBV11-2|many|TRBJ1-5|.
CASSLDHGSDQPQHF
TGTGCCAGCAGCTTAGATCATGGCTCGGATCAGCCCCAGCATTTT
>TRBV6-2/TRBV6-3|.|TRBJ1-1|.
CASTRGQGLEAFF
TGTGCCAGCACCCGCGGTCAGGGACTAGAAGCTTTCTTT
>TRBV19|.|TRBJ1-2|TRBD1
CASSPQGQGFYGYTF
TGTGCCAGTAGTCCTCAGGGACAGGGATTCTATGGCTACACCTTC
>TRBV20-1|many|TRBJ1-5|.
CSARDPDRGNQPQHF
TGCAGTGCTAGAGATCCTGACCGTGGCAATCAGCCCCAGCATTTT
>TRBV10-1|once|TRBJ1-1|.
CASSDRGTEAFF
TGCGCCAGCAGTGACAGGGGCACTGAAGCTTTCTTT
>TRBV7-2|many|TRBJ2-1|TRBD1
CASSLATGVGYEQFF
TGTGCCAGCAGCTTAGCGACAGGGGTCGGTTATGAGCAGTTCTTC
>TRBV6-1|few|TRBJ1-4|.
CASSEIPGSEKLFF
TGTGCCAGCAGTGAAATACCCGGGAGTGAAAAACTGTTTTTT
>TRBV25-1|.|TRBJ2-7|TRBD1
CASSQETGTGEQYF
TGCGCCAGCAGCCAGGAGACAGGGACGGGCGAGCAGTACTTC
>TRBV6-6|many|TRBJ2-5|.
CASSYVGQPPAGTQYF
TGTGCCAGCAGTTACGTCGGACAGCCCCCCGCGGGGACCCAGTACTTC
>TRBV5-1|many|TRBJ2-1|TRBD1
CASSQPGQGGNEQFF
TGCGCCAGCAGTCAGCCGGGACAGGGAGGCAATGAGCAGTTCTTC
>TRBV7-9|.|TRBJ2-5|TRBD1
CASSLWTGETQYF
TGTGCCAGCAGCTTATGGACAGGAGAGACCCAGTACTTC
>TRBV6-5|.|TRBJ1-1|.
CASSYGKITFF
TGTGCCAGCAGTTACGGGAAGATAACTTTCTTT
>TRBV20-1|.|TRBJ1-2|.
CSASYRSYGYTF
TGCAGTGCTAGTTACCGGTCCTATGGCTACACCTTC
>TRBV2|.|TRBJ2-7|.
CASRTREGLHEQYF
TGTGCCAGCAGGACAAGAGAAGGACTACACGAGCAGTACTTC
>TRBV5-1|many|TRBJ1-4|.
CASSSQATNEKLFF
TGCGCCAGCAGCTCACAGGCAACTAATGAAAAACTGTTTTTT
>TRBV6-2/TRBV6-3|few|TRBJ1-2|TRBD1
CASSYRGPGGYTF
TGTGCCAGCAGTTACAGGGGGCCCGGGGGCTACACCTTC